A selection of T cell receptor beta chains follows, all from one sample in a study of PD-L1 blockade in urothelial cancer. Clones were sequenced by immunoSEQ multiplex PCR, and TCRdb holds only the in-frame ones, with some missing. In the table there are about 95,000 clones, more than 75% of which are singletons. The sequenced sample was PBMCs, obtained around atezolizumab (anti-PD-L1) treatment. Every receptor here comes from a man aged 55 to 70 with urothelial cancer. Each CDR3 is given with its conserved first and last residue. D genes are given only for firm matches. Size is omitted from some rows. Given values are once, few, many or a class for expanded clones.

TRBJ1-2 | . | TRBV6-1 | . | TGTGCCAGCAGCTATAAGGAGGGCTCCGGCTACACCTTC | CASSYKEGSGYTF
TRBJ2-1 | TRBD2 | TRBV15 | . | TGTGCCACCAGCAGAGGCGGGGGGCAGTTCTTC | CATSRGGGQFF
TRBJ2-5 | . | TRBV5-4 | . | TGTGCCAGCAGCGTTGACTGGAGGGAGGAGACCCAGTACTTC | CASSVDWREETQYF
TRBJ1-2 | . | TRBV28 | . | TGTGCCAGCAGTCCTCTCATGGCCCAGGGACTCTATGGCTACACCTTC | CASSPLMAQGLYGYTF
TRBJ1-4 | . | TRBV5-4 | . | TGTGCCAGCAGCTCCGGCAGGCGTAATGAAAAACTGTTTTTT | CASSSGRRNEKLFF
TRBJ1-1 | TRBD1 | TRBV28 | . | TGTGCCAGCAGTTTAACGACAGGGGGCACTGAAGCTTTCTTT | CASSLTTGGTEAFF
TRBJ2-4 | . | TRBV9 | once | TGTGCCAGCAGCGTAGGGCAGGGGGGTTTGGACATTCAGTACTTC | CASSVGQGGLDIQYF
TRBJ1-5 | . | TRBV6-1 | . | TGTGCCAGCAGTGAACAATACCCCAACGACGGGCAGCCCCAGCATTTT | CASSEQYPNDGQPQHF
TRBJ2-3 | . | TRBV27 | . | TGTGCCAGCAGTTACAGCAGCACAGATACGCAGTATTTT | CASSYSSTDTQYF
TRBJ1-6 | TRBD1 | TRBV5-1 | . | TGCGCCAGCACCCCAGGGACAGGGGGGAATGGTTCACCCCTCCACTTT | CASTPGTGGNGSPLHF